This T cell receptor beta chain was obtained from a study of blood T cell repertoires in COVID-19 (dated by TCRdb to the early 2020s). Concerning the study at large: Samples covering the acute and convalescent phases of COVID-19 were provided by collaborators in the United States, Italy and Spain. The prospective study material was composed of cDNA or gDNA derived from T cells, B-cell-depleted T cells, or PBMCs. Subjects who had been exposed to COVID-19, were actively infected with it, or had recovered from it provided the deeply sampled blood TCRbeta repertoires that made up the dataset. The repertoires were released in a freely available public database meant as a resource for research on the immune response to SARS-CoV-2. Samples were obtained from the ongoing ImmuneRACE study (first 160 participants) and from 1,254 subjects provided by 6 global collaborators. A de-identified subject ID, COVID-19 status, age in years and sex were almost always included in the sample metadata. Where HLA class I and class II types were available, the types were taken from metadata supplied by the sample provider, not from assay-based typing. What the authors observed across the whole study: How much clinical and demographic metadata was included differed by source and by participant, and the metadata was provided uncurated.

Concerning this clone itself: Its recognized antigen is unknown. Per-base quality was not reported, and no clone a single base away is much larger than it.

The collaborating institutions used their own protocols to collect whole blood in K2EDTA tubes. For TCRbeta analysis, collaborators shipped samples as frozen whole blood, isolated PBMCs, or DNA extracted from either of those sample types. The immunoSEQ Assay, a bias-controlled multiplex PCR, was used to amplify TCRbeta CDR3 regions from genomic DNA. The authors' pipeline ran thus. The number of nucleated cells in each sample was estimated from the amplification of reference gene primers within the assay. To quantify the absolute abundance of each unique TCRbeta CDR3 rearrangement, sequence reads were collapsed and filtered. For each sample, productive Simpson clonality was calculated as the square root of Simpson's diversity index across productive rearrangements. As stored in TCRdb, this immuneACCESS dataset retains in-frame rearrangements with V and J assigned. A fraction of the clones does not appear; measured against another copy, unresolved V genes explain less than half of the discrepancy, and the remainder lacks a known reason. The V and J calls and clone size come from that table; D and trimming were worked out from the DNA. The sample has under 85,000 clones on record, over 70% of them singletons. The ten biggest clones cover 7.5% to 10% of the sample.

Reading the germline V gene gives CDR1 SGHTA and CDR2 FQGNSA. The CDR3 runs 15 residues from the cysteine to the phenylalanine. Only the CDR3 portion is preserved as DNA: 45 bases, with reading frame beginning at the first base. Deletion took 2 bases off V and 1 base off J, with a span of 10 bases between the germline ends. The receptor comes from a human donor in a cohort sampled during active COVID-19. Material: peripheral blood. The chain is encoded by TRBV7-2 joined to TRBJ2-3, and the D gene may be TRBD2, 6 bases matching. The CDR3: CASSLFIAGTDTQYF. The nucleotide sequence is given as TGTGCCAGCAGCTTATTTATAGCGGGCACAGATACGCAGTATTTT. The entire variable domain, with the stretches around the CDR3 drawn from the reference TRBV7-2 and TRBJ2-3 proteins, is GAGVSQSPSNKVTEKGKDVELRCDPISGHTALYWYRQSLGQGLEFLIYFQGNSAPDKSGLPSDRFSAERTGGSVSTLTIQRTQQEDSAVYLCASSLFIAGTDTQYFGPGTRLTVL.